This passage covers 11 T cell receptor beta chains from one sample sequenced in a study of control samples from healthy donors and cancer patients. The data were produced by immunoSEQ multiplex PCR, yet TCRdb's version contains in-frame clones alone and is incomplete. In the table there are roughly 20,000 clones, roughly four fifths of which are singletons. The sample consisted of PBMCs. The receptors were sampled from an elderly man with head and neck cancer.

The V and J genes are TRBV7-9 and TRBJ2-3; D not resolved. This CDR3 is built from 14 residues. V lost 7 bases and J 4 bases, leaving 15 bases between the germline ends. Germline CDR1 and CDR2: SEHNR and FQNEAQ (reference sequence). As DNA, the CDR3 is TGTGCCAGCATACGAGGCGGACCTCCAGATACGCAGTATTTT. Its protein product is CASIRGGPPDTQYF.

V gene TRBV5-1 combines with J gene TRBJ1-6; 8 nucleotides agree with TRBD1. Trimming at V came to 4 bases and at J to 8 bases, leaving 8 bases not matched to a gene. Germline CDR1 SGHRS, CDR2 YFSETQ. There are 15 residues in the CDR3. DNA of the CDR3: TGCGCCAGCAGCGCCTGGACAGGGTTTGATTCACCCCTCCACTTT. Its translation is CASSAWTGFDSPLHF.

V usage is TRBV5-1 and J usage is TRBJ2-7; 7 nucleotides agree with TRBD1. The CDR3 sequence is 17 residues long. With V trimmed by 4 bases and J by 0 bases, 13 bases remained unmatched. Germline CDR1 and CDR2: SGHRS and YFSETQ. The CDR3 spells CASSPPTTGQSSYEQYF. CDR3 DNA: TGCGCCAGCAGCCCGCCTACCACGGGACAGAGCTCCTACGAGCAGTACTTC.

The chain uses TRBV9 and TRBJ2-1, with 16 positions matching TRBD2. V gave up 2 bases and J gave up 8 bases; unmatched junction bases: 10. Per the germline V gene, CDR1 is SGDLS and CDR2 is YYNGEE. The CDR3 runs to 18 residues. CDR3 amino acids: CASSVTPGLAGGLDEQFF. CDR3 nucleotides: TGTGCCAGCAGCGTTACGCCGGGACTAGCGGGAGGGCTGGATGAGCAGTTCTTC.

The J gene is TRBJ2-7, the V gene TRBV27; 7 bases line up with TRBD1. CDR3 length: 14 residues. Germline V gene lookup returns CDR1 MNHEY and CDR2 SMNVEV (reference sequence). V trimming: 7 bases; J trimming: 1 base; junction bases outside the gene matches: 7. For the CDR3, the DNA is TGTGCCAGCAAAGGCAGGGGGAATTCCTACGAGCAGTACTTC. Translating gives CASKGRGNSYEQYF.

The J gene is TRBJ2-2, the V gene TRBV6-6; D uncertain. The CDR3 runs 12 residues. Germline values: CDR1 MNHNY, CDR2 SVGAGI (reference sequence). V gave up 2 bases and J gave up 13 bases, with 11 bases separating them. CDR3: CASSYGGDWLFF. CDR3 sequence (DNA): TGTGCCAGCAGTTACGGCGGCGACTGGCTGTTTTTT.

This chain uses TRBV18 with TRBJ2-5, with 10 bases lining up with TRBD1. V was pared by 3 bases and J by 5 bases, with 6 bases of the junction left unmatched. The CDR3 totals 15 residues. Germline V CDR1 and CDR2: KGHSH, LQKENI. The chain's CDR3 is CASSPMTGGWETQYF. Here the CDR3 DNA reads TGTGCCAGCTCACCGATGACAGGGGGCTGGGAGACCCAGTACTTC.

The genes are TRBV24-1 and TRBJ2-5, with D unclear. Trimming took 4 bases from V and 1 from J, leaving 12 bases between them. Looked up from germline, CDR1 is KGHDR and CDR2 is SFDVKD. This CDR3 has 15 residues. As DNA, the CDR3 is TGTGCCACCAGTGACCCACGGGTGGCCCAAGAGACCCAGTACTTC. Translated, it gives CATSDPRVAQETQYF.

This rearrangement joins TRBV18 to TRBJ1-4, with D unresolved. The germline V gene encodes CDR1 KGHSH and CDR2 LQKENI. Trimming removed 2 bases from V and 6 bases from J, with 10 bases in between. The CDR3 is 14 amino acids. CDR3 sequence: CASSPEGGHEKLFF. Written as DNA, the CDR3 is TGTGCCAGCTCACCAGAGGGAGGGCATGAAAAACTGTTTTTT.

The CDR3 protein is CASSLGRGTGANVLTF. CDR3 bases: TGTGCCAGCAGCTTAGGTCGGGGGACTGGGGCCAACGTCCTGACTTTC. V usage is TRBV11-2 and J usage is TRBJ2-6, with D perhaps matching TRBD2 (6 bases). The CDR3 runs 16 residues. The V end was cut by 1 base, the J end by 2 bases, with 9 bases between. Germline V gene lookup returns CDR1 SGHAT and CDR2 FQNNGV. Complete variable domain (other parts from reference TRBV11-2 and TRBJ2-6): EAGVAQSPRYKIIEKRQSVAFWCNPISGHATLYWYQQILGQGPKLLIQFQNNGVVDDSQLPKDRFSAERLKGVDSTLKIQPAKLEDSAVYLCASSLGRGTGANVLTFGAGSRLTVL.

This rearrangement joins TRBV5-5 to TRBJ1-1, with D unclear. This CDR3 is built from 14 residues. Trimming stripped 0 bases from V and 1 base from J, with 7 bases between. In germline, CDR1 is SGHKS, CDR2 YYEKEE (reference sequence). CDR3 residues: CASSLDSWNTEAFF. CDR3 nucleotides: TGTGCCAGCAGCTTGGACAGCTGGAACACTGAAGCTTTCTTT.